The clone carrying this TCR beta chain is labeled medium-sized based on frequency. Its antigen is currently unknown. Each sample's input was 200 to 250 ng genomic DNA, some 34,000 genome equivalents. This CDR3 spans 12 amino acids. From germline, CDR1 is SQVTM and CDR2 ANQGSEA. The data originate from a study of T cell clusters in autoimmune cytopenias. Overall study findings and caveats: TRB repertoire shifts in secondary cytopenia and chronic lymphocytic leukemia mostly reflected lymphoma, not autoimmunity.

Multiplex touch-down PCR amplified TRB using TRB-A and TRB-B pools in one tube. From the multiplex PCR reads, TCRdb lists one entry per CDR3 protein and no DNA. This sample's table has 8,300 or so distinct CDR3 sequences. The specimen was peripheral blood. This sequence was found in a human donor with an autoimmune cytopenia or autoimmune hepatitis (not recorded which). The rearrangement links TRBV29-1 to TRBJ2-2. This CDR3 reads CSVVWGIGELFF.